The TCR beta chain described here comes from a study of shared clonotypes between healthy human individuals. Broader study findings: Clonotypes that were shared across a few donors made up around 5% of naive CD4 clonotypes.

Concerning this clone: Its antigen remains unknown.

Each cell subset's genomic DNA was divided evenly among several immunoSEQ plates. Assay: immunoSEQ multiplex PCR; the TCRdb copy retains only in-frame clones and omits some. The data contain about 380,000 clones, about 96% of them singletons. Healthy and HIV-negative, the adult donors had no recent acute infections or vaccinations. The CDR3 has 14 residues. V was trimmed by 8 bases and J by 5 bases, leaving 15 bases between them. Germline CDR1 WNHNN, CDR2 SYGVQD (reference sequence). The sequencing sample was made of memory CD8+ T cells sorted from blood. The sample's subset: CD45RO+ cells pooled with CCR7-negative TemRA cells. The chain employs TRBV10-1 and TRBJ2-2; a weak D match, TRBD2 (5 bases). The receptor comes from a man under 40 in good health. CDR3 protein: CASRGSVNTGELFF. The DNA of the CDR3 is TGCGCCAGCCGGGGTTCGGTAAATACCGGGGAGCTGTTTTTT.